The T cell receptor beta chain under discussion was sequenced for a study of vaccination and CD4 T cells after COVID-19. Across the study: Convalescents were six males and four females, two of them Hispanic.

Cultured CD4+ T-cell DNA underwent Oncomine TCR Beta short-read sequencing. MiXCR, run by TCRdb on the PCR reads, gives a single entry per CDR3 protein. Of over 10,000 distinct CDR3 sequences in the sample, approximately 60% are singletons; the top ten hold about an eighth. Treatment: roughly nine-day PBMC culture with coronavirus spike peptide pools or control peptides (ViraFEST assay). In the case of this clonotype: The antigen is undetermined.

The CDR3 consists of 14 residues. The germline V gene encodes CDR1 MNHNS and CDR2 SASEGT. Trimming cost V 7 bases and J 0 bases, with 12 bases left between them. The specimen sequenced was CD4+ T cells from blood, cultured in vitro. V gene TRBV6-1 combines with J gene TRBJ1-2; possibly TRBD1 for D (5 bases). The TCR was taken from a human donor who had recovered from COVID-19. The CDR3 DNA sequence: TGTGCCAGCATTGGGACCATAGCTAACTATGGCTACACCTTC. Protein product: CASIGTIANYGYTF.